The 21 T cell receptor beta chains reported below all come from one sample, sequenced in a study of CD4 and CD8 cells across lung adenocarcinoma regions. TCRdb re-derived calls from the PCR reads in MiXCR, one entry per CDR3 protein. The sample contains 15,000 or so distinct CDR3 sequences, just under 45% of which appear only once. The specimen sequenced was CD4+ T cells from the center of a lung tumor. These TCRs come from a male donor with lung adenocarcinoma. The CD4 and CD8 labels of this study may be unreliable.

This chain links TRBV12-3 or TRBV12-4 with TRBJ1-2; D may be TRBD1 (5 bases). V lost 6 bases and J lost 3, with 17 bases in between. The CDR3 spans 15 residues. This CDR3 reads CASSLRSGIDYGYTF. As DNA, the CDR3 is TGTGCCAGCAGCCTAAGGTCAGGGATTGACTATGGCTACACCTTC.

The chain recombines TRBV27 with TRBJ2-3, with a possible D match to TRBD1 (6 bases). The DNA end favors TRBJ2-7, so the J call may be wrong. CDR1 and CDR2 from the germline V gene are MNHEY and SMNVEV (reference sequence). CDR3 length equals 17 residues. The CDR3 loop is CASSAGRGGSEPDTQYF. The CDR3, as DNA: TGTGCCAGCAGTGCGGGCCGAGGGGGTTCTGAGCCAGATACGCAGTACTTC.

This clonotype showed up many times. The V and J genes are TRBV27 and TRBJ2-1; 9 bases match TRBD2. CDR1 and CDR2 (germline): MNHEY, SMNVEV (reference sequence). This CDR3 is built from 15 residues. The V and J ends lost 6 bases and 2 bases, in that order; junction bases with no gene match: 5. The CDR3 here is CASRPVAGAYNEQFF. As DNA, the CDR3 is TGTGCCAGCAGGCCCGTAGCGGGGGCCTACAATGAGCAGTTCTTC.

A note on this clonotype: Just one base apart from a much larger clone, this may be a read error. This CDR3 reads CASSGIMAYEQFF. CDR3 in DNA: TGTGCCAGCAGCGGGATAATGGCCTACGAGCAGTTCTTC. The rearrangement joins TRBV6-1 to TRBJ2-1; possible D gene TRBD2, 5 bases. CDR1 and CDR2 from the germline V gene are MNHNS and SASEGT. Trimming pared 6 bases from V and 10 bases from J, leaving 16 bases between. This CDR3 contains 13 residues.

As regards this clonotype: A much bigger clone sits one base away, suggesting this may be a read error. The genes are TRBV6-1 and TRBJ1-5; possibly TRBD1 for D (6 bases). There are 14 residues in the CDR3. In germline, CDR1 is MNHNS, CDR2 SASEGT. The CDR3 is CASRSGHPAQPHHF. In nucleotides, the CDR3 is TGTGCCAGCCGGTCGGGACACCCGGCTCAGCCCCACCATTTT.

This clonotype has a count of ten or more. The chain is built from TRBV6-5 and TRBJ1-2; possible D gene TRBD1, 5 bases. The CDR3 runs to 16 residues. Trimming took off 0 bases at V and 8 bases at J, with 19 bases between the two ends. Germline values: CDR1 MNHEY, CDR2 SVGAGI. CDR3 bases: TGTGCCAGCAGTTACTCGGGCAGGGAGGATCGGGGCGGCTACACCTTC. Amino acids: CASSYSGREDRGGYTF.

This clonotype was seen ten or more times. The chain joins TRBV6-1 to TRBJ2-5, with D perhaps TRBD1 (6 bases). Germline assignment: CDR1 MNHNS and CDR2 SASEGT. Trimming stripped 2 bases from V and 3 bases from J, with 16 bases between. The CDR3 runs 16 residues. This CDR3 is CASSETLGAGEETQYF. The CDR3 DNA reads as TGTGCCAGCAGTGAAACTCTGGGGGCAGGGGAAGAGACCCAGTACTTC.

This sequence joins TRBV27 and TRBJ2-2, with D perhaps TRBD2 (5 bases). The germline CDR1 and CDR2 sequences are MNHEY and SMNVEV (reference sequence). This CDR3 is 16 amino acids long. V gave up 0 bases and J gave up 3 bases, with 11 bases separating them. CDR3 region: CASSLSGVGDTGELFF. CDR3 sequence (DNA): TGTGCCAGCAGTTTATCGGGAGTTGGGGACACCGGGGAGCTGTTTTTT.

The chain's CDR3 is CASSPIGLGGYTF. In DNA, the CDR3 is TGTGCCAGCAGTCCTATTGGACTGGGTGGCTACACCTTC. The chain uses TRBV27 and TRBJ1-2; D is ambiguous. CDR3 size: 13 residues. Germline CDR1 MNHEY, CDR2 SMNVEV (reference sequence). The V end was cut by 5 bases, the J end by 7 bases, with 14 bases between.

The chain recombines TRBV6-5 with TRBJ2-7; maybe TRBD2 (5 bases). CDR1 is MNHEY, CDR2 SVGAGI, per germline. Trimming took off 3 bases at V and 4 bases at J, with 16 bases between the two ends. There are 15 residues in the CDR3. The CDR3 loop reads CASSYVGSNEYEQYF. The CDR3 region has the DNA TGTGCCAGCAGTTATGTTGGGAGCAATGAGTACGAGCAGTACTTC.

This sequence joins TRBV6-5 and TRBJ2-2, with TRBD2 matching over 9 bases. Looked up from germline, CDR1 is MNHEY and CDR2 is SVGAGI. The CDR3 is made up of 16 amino acids. With V trimmed by 3 bases and J by 16 bases, 18 bases remained unmatched. The chain's CDR3 is CASSYQLAGCTETQFF. The CDR3 bases are TGTGCCAGCAGTTATCAGCTAGCGGGGTGCACAGAGACGCAGTTTTTT.

A few counts support this clonotype. The CDR3 DNA follows: TGTGCCAGCAGCTTAGCACAGGGGTCCTACGAGCAGTACTTC. Encoded protein: CASSLAQGSYEQYF. The V call is TRBV11-3, the J call TRBJ2-7, with 7 bases lining up with TRBD1. The CDR3 spans 14 residues. V dropped 1 base and J dropped 1; count of bases not matched to a gene: 1. Per germline, CDR1 SGHNT and CDR2 YENEEA.

In its sample, this clonotype was seen many times. The rearrangement joins TRBV6-5 to TRBJ1-2, with TRBD1 matching 7 bases. There are 15 residues in the CDR3. J was trimmed by 5 bases and V by 2 bases; bases with no gene match: 8. The V gene's germline CDR1 is MNHEY and CDR2 SVGAGI. CDR3 protein: CASSYAAGDRYGYTF. Written as DNA, the CDR3 is TGTGCCAGCAGTTACGCGGCAGGGGACAGATATGGCTACACCTTC.

This clonotype was detected only a few times. The chain carries TRBV7-2 and TRBJ2-3, with TRBD2 matching 7 bases. The J call may not be correct, given that the DNA end is closer to TRBJ2-7. Germline V gives CDR1 SGHTA, CDR2 FQGNSA. The CDR3 has 14 residues. CDR3 bases: TGTGCCAGCAGCTTAGATCCTAGCGGCTACGAGCAGTACTTC. This sequence encodes CASSLDPSGYEQYF.

Regarding this clonotype: Mismatch with germline at one junction end may stem from a read error. The chain couples TRBV10-1 to TRBJ2-3, with D tentatively TRBD1 or TRBD2 (7 bases each). The CDR3 has 16 residues. Germline V CDR1 and CDR2: WNHNN, SYGVQD (reference sequence). The CDR3 loop is CASRGGGGGDGETRYF. For the CDR3, the DNA is TGCGCCAGCAGGGGGGGAGGGGGCGGAGATGGAGAGACGCGGTATTTT.

Comment on this clonotype: One junction end does not reproduce the germline sequence, and a read error may be involved. This chain links TRBV6-1 with TRBJ2-5; 7 nucleotides align to TRBD1. Per the germline V gene, CDR1 is MNHNS and CDR2 is SASEGT. The CDR3 is made up of 15 amino acids. The DNA for the CDR3 is TGTGCCAGCGGTGAAGGGGGCCGTGAGCAAGAGACCCAGTACTTC. It encodes CASGEGGREQETQYF.

This clonotype was counted many times. This chain connects TRBV6-1 to TRBJ1-2; D possibly corresponds to TRBD1 (6 bases). Trimming pared 6 bases from V and 2 bases from J, leaving 13 bases between. CDR1 is MNHNS, CDR2 SASEGT, per germline. The CDR3 extends over 14 amino acids. CDR3 residues: CASRPGGRNYGYTF. CDR3 DNA: TGTGCCAGCAGGCCTGGGGGCAGGAACTATGGCTACACCTTC.

This clonotype was observed at least ten times. V is TRBV6-1 and J is TRBJ2-1, with D hard to call. The tail of the sequence fits TRBJ2-7 better, so the J call may be wrong. Germline V gene lookup returns CDR1 MNHNS and CDR2 SASEGT. The CDR3 runs 13 residues. Here the CDR3 DNA reads TGTGCCAGCAGAGAATCCCCTGGGGACGAGCAGTACTTC. This sequence encodes CASRESPGDEQYF.

This clonotype is labeled as medium-sized. J is TRBJ2-4 and V is TRBV10-1; TRBD1 matches 8 bases. CDR1 is WNHNN and CDR2 is SYGVQD in the germline V gene (reference sequence). The V gene end was trimmed by 3 bases and the J gene end by 8 bases; junction bases not matched to a gene: 3. The CDR3 consists of 13 residues. The CDR3 DNA is TGCGCCAGCAGTGACAGGGGGCTTGACATTCAGTACTTC. Residues: CASSDRGLDIQYF.

The V gene is TRBV20-1, the J gene TRBJ2-1; possibly TRBD2 for D (6 bases). The J call may be wrong; the DNA end is better matched by TRBJ2-7. The CDR3 covers 11 residues. Germline-derived CDR1 and CDR2 are DFQATT and SNEGSKA (reference sequence). CDR3 protein: CSVGSPWEQYF. The CDR3 nucleotides are TGCAGCGTCGGGAGCCCGTGGGAGCAGTACTTC.

In its sample, this clonotype was seen a few times. V and J are TRBV20-1 and TRBJ2-1; perhaps TRBD2 as D (5 bases). Germline V lookup: CDR1 DFQATT, CDR2 SNEGSKA (reference sequence). The CDR3 loop spans 16 amino acids. The ends were cut back, 2 bases at V and 1 base at J, with 15 bases in the middle. The CDR3 is CSARISAGLSYNEQFF. CDR3 coding DNA: TGCAGTGCTAGAATTTCGGCGGGTCTTTCCTACAATGAGCAGTTCTTC.